The 18 T cell receptor beta chains given below trace back to one sample, sequenced in a study of CD8 T cells in ankylosing spondylitis. A single record per CDR3 protein comes from TCRdb applying MiXCR to the 5' RACE reads. The sample lists about 220,000 distinct CDR3 sequences, roughly 25% occurring once. Material: blood, either unsorted or a sorted T cell fraction (not recorded which). The source is a male donor with ankylosing spondylitis or in good health (not recorded which).

J is TRBJ2-3 and V is TRBV29-1; 8 positions match TRBD1. V gave up 2 bases and J gave up 3 bases; unmatched junction bases: 4. From germline, CDR1 is SQVTM and CDR2 ANQGSEA. The CDR3 runs to 14 residues. The CDR3 nucleotides read TGCAGCGTTGAAATTGGACAGGGAACAGATACGCAGTATTTT. Translation gives CSVEIGQGTDTQYF.

J is TRBJ2-2 and V is TRBV20-1; D unclear. Looked up from germline, CDR1 is DFQATT and CDR2 is SNEGSKA (reference sequence). The V end lost 4 bases, the J end lost 1 base, and 7 bases lay between the germline ends. This CDR3 is built from 13 residues. CDR3 sequence (DNA): TGCAGTGCTAACGAGAGGAACACCGGGGAGCTGTTTTTT. This sequence encodes CSANERNTGELFF.

This clonotype has more than one count but fewer than ten. The chain has TRBV5-1 and TRBJ2-3, with D maybe TRBD1 (5 bases). V lost 0 bases to trimming and J lost 1 base, with 9 bases between them. The germline gives CDR1 SGHRS, CDR2 YFSETQ. The CDR3 runs to 15 residues. In nucleotides, the CDR3 is TGCGCCAGCAGCTTGGGCCCCAGGGGCACAGATACGCAGTATTTT. Protein: CASSLGPRGTDTQYF.

This clonotype was found many times. The rearrangement joins TRBV4-3 to TRBJ2-1, with D maybe TRBD2 (6 bases). The CDR3 extends over 16 amino acids. With 0 bases removed from V and 5 bases from J, the gap between germline ends came to 14 bases. The germline V gene encodes CDR1 LGHNA and CDR2 YSLEER. CDR3 sequence reads: CASSQDSGRSNNEQFF. The CDR3 DNA is TGCGCCAGCAGCCAAGATAGCGGCAGATCGAACAATGAGCAGTTCTTC.

The rearrangement uses TRBV6-1 and TRBJ2-1, with 10 bases matching TRBD2. This CDR3 has 15 amino acids. Trimming cost V 6 bases and J 8 bases; bases outside gene matches: 10. CDR1 MNHNS and CDR2 SASEGT come from the germline V gene. The CDR3 DNA reads TGTGCCAGCAGGGCGAAGCGGGAGGGCATCTATGAGCAGTTCTTC. Protein: CASRAKREGIYEQFF.

The chain couples TRBV5-1 to TRBJ2-1; a possible D gene is TRBD1 (5 bases). The CDR3 consists of 15 residues. Germline CDR1 and CDR2: SGHRS and YFSETQ. Trimming shortened V by 1 base and J by 5 bases, and 13 bases separated the two germline ends. CDR3 amino acids: CASSLWGSANNEQFF. CDR3 nucleotide sequence: TGCGCCAGCAGCTTGTGGGGCTCGGCCAACAATGAGCAGTTCTTC.

As concerns this clonotype: Since a much larger clone is just one base distant, this may be a read error. The chain uses TRBV18 and TRBJ2-7; maybe TRBD2 (5 bases). The CDR3 is 16 amino acids. Per the germline V gene, CDR1 is KGHSH and CDR2 is LQKENI. CDR3 bases: TGTGCCAGCTTAGCCACTACTTCCGGGAACCCCTATGAGCAGTACTTC. It is translated as CASLATTSGNPYEQYF.

Ten or more counts support this clonotype. This chain connects TRBV11-2 to TRBJ2-1; D is unclear. Deletions cut 3 bases from V and 3 bases from J, with 6 bases between. The CDR3 runs to 13 residues. The germline V gene has CDR1 SGHAT and CDR2 FQNNGV. The CDR3 region is CASSLQVYNEQFF. CDR3 sequence (DNA): TGTGCCAGCAGCTTGCAGGTCTACAATGAGCAGTTCTTC.

With respect to this clonotype: A much larger clone differs from this one at a single base, so this may be a read error. The chain links TRBV4-2 to TRBJ2-2; TRBD1 is a possible D gene (6 bases). The length of the CDR3 is 16 residues. Germline V gene data show CDR1 as LGHNA and CDR2 as YNFKEQ. The DNA for the CDR3 is TGTGCCACCAGCCAAGATATTGCTAGGGGGACCGGGGAGCTGTTTTTT. Amino acid sequence: CATSQDIARGTGELFF.

This clonotype was recorded at least ten times. The gene calls are TRBV5-6 and TRBJ2-5; D remains unclear. With 0 bases removed from V and 6 bases from J, the gap between germline ends came to 6 bases. Germline CDR1 is SGHDT and CDR2 is YYEEEE. CDR3 length equals 12 residues. The CDR3 nucleotides are TGTGCCAGCAGCTTGGGCCTTCAGACCCAGTACTTC. Its protein is CASSLGLQTQYF.

V usage is TRBV20-1 and J usage is TRBJ1-2; TRBD1 might be the D (6 bases). V lost 2 bases to trimming and J lost 4 bases, with 11 bases between them. Germline V CDR1 and CDR2: DFQATT, SNEGSKA (reference sequence). This CDR3 spans 13 amino acids. CDR3 region: CSARFQGFYGYTF. The CDR3 DNA reads as TGCAGTGCTAGATTCCAGGGGTTCTATGGCTACACCTTC.

This clonotype was observed a few times. V is TRBV5-1 and J is TRBJ2-5; 8 nucleotides align to TRBD1. Germline assignment: CDR1 SGHRS and CDR2 YFSETQ. Trimming took 6 bases from V and 4 from J; bases not matched to a gene: 5. The CDR3 has 13 residues. DNA of the CDR3: TGCGCCAGCAAAACGGGACAGGCAGAGACCCAGTACTTC. The encoded protein is CASKTGQAETQYF.

This clonotype was seen many times. The chain has TRBV12-3 or TRBV12-4 and TRBJ2-7; TRBD2 is a possible D gene (6 bases). With 5 bases removed from V and 1 base from J, the gap between germline ends came to 18 bases. This CDR3 is 16 amino acids long. Here the CDR3 DNA reads TGTGCCAGCAGTCCAACGACGGGAGTACTATCCTACGAGCAGTACTTC. This codes for CASSPTTGVLSYEQYF.

This clonotype was observed a few times. The rearrangement links TRBV9 to TRBJ2-7; D tentatively fits TRBD1 or TRBD2 (5 bases each). V was shortened by 3 bases and J by 5 bases, with 18 bases between the two germline ends. The germline CDR1 and CDR2 sequences are SGDLS and YYNGEE. This CDR3 comprises 15 residues. The CDR3 nucleotides are TGTGCCAGCAGCGCGGGATGGGTACCGGGGCACGAGCAGTACTTC. As protein: CASSAGWVPGHEQYF.

This clonotype was counted at least ten times. The chain recombines TRBV15 with TRBJ2-7; D uncertain. Germline-derived CDR1 and CDR2 are LNHNV and YYDKDF (reference sequence). CDR3 length: 14 residues. V shed 1 base and J shed 4 bases, with 11 bases lying between them. This CDR3 is CATSRVTVGYEQYF. The CDR3 DNA follows: TGTGCCACCAGCAGAGTCACAGTGGGTTACGAGCAGTACTTC.

The V and J genes are TRBV20-1 and TRBJ1-4; D is possibly TRBD1 (5 bases). V dropped 0 bases and J dropped 7 bases, with 15 bases sitting between them. CDR1 and CDR2 (germline): DFQATT, SNEGSKA (reference sequence). The CDR3 has 15 amino acids. CDR3 coding DNA: TGCAGTGCTAGAGATCCCCGCAGGGTTAGTGAAAAACTGTTTTTT. This sequence encodes CSARDPRRVSEKLFF.

The V call is TRBV11-1, the J call TRBJ2-6, with TRBD1 identical over 11 bases. In germline, CDR1 is SGHAT, CDR2 FQDESV (reference sequence). The CDR3 is 20 residues long. The trim removed 5 bases at V and 2 bases at J, leaving 14 bases unmatched. CDR3 in amino acids: CASSPPGVDRGPTGANVLTF. CDR3 coding DNA: TGTGCCAGCAGCCCCCCAGGGGTGGACAGGGGGCCTACTGGGGCCAACGTCCTGACTTTC.

This clonotype was picked up a small number of times. This chain links TRBV5-1 with TRBJ2-2, with D possibly being TRBD1 (6 bases). The CDR3 covers 15 residues. Trimming left V 6 bases short and J 0 bases short, with 12 bases between. Germline V lookup: CDR1 SGHRS, CDR2 YFSETQ. The CDR3 loop reads CASTTGPPNTGELFF. The DNA for the CDR3 is TGCGCCAGCACCACAGGGCCCCCGAACACCGGGGAGCTGTTTTTT.